These T cell receptor beta chains were read from a single sample in a study of T cells in Graves' hyperthyroidism and ophthalmopathy. TCRdb used MiXCR to reprocess the multiplex PCR reads, holding one entry per CDR3 protein. This table has approximately 610,000 distinct CDR3 sequences, 14% to 15% appearing once. The sequenced material came from blood. The receptors originated from a woman in her thirties or forties with Graves' ophthalmopathy. Each CDR3 is given with its conserved first and last residue. D genes are given only for firm matches. Size is stated for part of the rows, as once, few or many counts, or as a class when the clone is expanded.

d_call	clone_size	v_call	j_call	cdr3_length	cdr3_aa	cdr3_nt
TRBD2	many	TRBV28	TRBJ2-7	14	CASSFLAGGHEQYF	TGTGCCAGCAGTTTTCTAGCGGGAGGCCACGAGCAGTACTTC
.	.	TRBV4-3	TRBJ1-1	14	CASSRGDGYTEAFF	TGCGCCAGCAGCCGTGGGGACGGATACACTGAAGCTTTCTTT
TRBD1	many	TRBV28	TRBJ1-1	13	CASWTGGVSEAFF	TGTGCCAGTTGGACAGGGGGCGTCAGTGAAGCTTTCTTT
.	many	TRBV28	TRBJ1-1	16	CASSPIKATRATEAFF	TGTGCCAGCAGTCCCATTAAGGCTACCCGGGCCACTGAAGCTTTCTTT
.	many	TRBV7-2	TRBJ2-7	14	CASSPPAVSYEQYF	TGTGCCAGCAGCCCACCCGCGGTCTCCTACGAGCAGTACTTC
.	many	TRBV19	TRBJ1-1	14	CASSIGTFGTEAFF	TGTGCCAGTAGTATAGGTACGTTTGGCACTGAAGCTTTCTTT
TRBD2	.	TRBV3-1	TRBJ2-2	18	CASRVPGLAGEDTGELFF	TGTGCCAGCAGGGTCCCGGGACTAGCGGGGGAGGACACCGGGGAGCTGTTTTTT
TRBD2	.	TRBV11-1	TRBJ2-2	16	CASSSGLAGASGELFF	TGTGCCAGCAGCTCCGGACTAGCGGGAGCCAGCGGGGAGCTGTTTTTT
.	.	TRBV28	TRBJ1-3	13	CASSSPPGNTMYF	TGTGCCAGCAGTTCCCCTCCCGGAAACACCATGTATTTT
TRBD1	many	TRBV11-1	TRBJ1-1	17	CASTNGGQGLGNTEAFF	TGTGCCAGCACTAACGGGGGACAGGGATTAGGGAACACTGAAGCTTTCTTT
TRBD1	many	TRBV6-2/TRBV6-3	TRBJ1-5	14	CASKDRGGNQPQHF	TGTGCCAGCAAAGACAGGGGCGGCAATCAGCCCCAGCATTTT
.	many	TRBV18	TRBJ2-7	12	CASSYPNGEQYF	TGTGCCAGCTCCTACCCTAATGGTGAGCAGTACTTC
.	few	TRBV19	TRBJ1-2	15	CASSIGDGFLYGYTF	TGTGCCAGTAGTATTGGGGACGGCTTCCTCTATGGCTACACCTTC
TRBD2	.	TRBV6-1	TRBJ2-5	15	CASSRGRAVGETQYF	TGTGCCAGCAGTCGTGGGAGGGCGGTTGGAGAGACCCAGTACTTC
TRBD2	many	TRBV6-1	TRBJ2-5	15	CASSGGGGYQETQYF	TGTGCCAGCAGTGGGGGCGGGGGGTACCAAGAGACCCAGTACTTC
TRBD1	many	TRBV11-2	TRBJ2-2	15	CASSPGQGWTGELFF	TGTGCCAGCAGCCCGGGACAGGGTTGGACCGGGGAGCTGTTTTTT
.	many	TRBV12-3/TRBV12-4	TRBJ2-7	14	CASRYGQYPYEQYF	TGTGCCAGCAGATACGGACAGTACCCCTACGAGCAGTACTTC
.	many	TRBV6-5	TRBJ1-6	14	CASSYREKNSPLHF	TGTGCCAGCAGTTATAGGGAGAAGAATTCACCCCTCCACTTT
.	many	TRBV12-3/TRBV12-4	TRBJ1-2	12	CASSFSDHGYTF	TGTGCCAGCAGTTTTTCGGATCATGGCTACACCTTC
.	many	TRBV29-1	TRBJ2-5	13	CSVEQGLQETQYF	TGCAGCGTTGAACAGGGCCTACAAGAGACCCAGTACTTC
.	few	TRBV10-3	TRBJ2-2	16	CAISESAATNTGELFF	TGTGCCATCAGTGAGTCGGCCGCAACGAACACCGGGGAGCTGTTTTTT
TRBD1	many	TRBV9	TRBJ1-5	15	CASSVGQGGNQPQHF	TGTGCCAGCAGTGTAGGACAGGGAGGCAATCAGCCCCAGCATTTT
TRBD2	many	TRBV5-1	TRBJ2-5	15	CATSISGRVMETQYF	TGCGCCACCTCGATCAGCGGGAGAGTGATGGAGACCCAGTACTTC
TRBD1	few	TRBV28	TRBJ1-1	13	CASSFFRQGEAFF	TGTGCCAGCAGTTTCTTCAGACAGGGTGAAGCTTTCTTT
.	.	TRBV6-2/TRBV6-3	TRBJ1-2	16	CASRATWTSRVNGYTF	TGTGCCAGCAGAGCCACCTGGACCTCCCGGGTGAATGGCTACACCTTC
TRBD1	many	TRBV6-1	TRBJ1-1	13	CASTAGQGREAFF	TGTGCCAGCACTGCCGGACAGGGGCGTGAAGCTTTCTTT
TRBD2	many	TRBV28	TRBJ2-5	18	CASSLIPTGLADKETQYF	TGTGCCAGCAGCCTTATTCCCACCGGACTAGCAGACAAAGAGACCCAGTACTTC
.	.	TRBV4-1	TRBJ2-7	13	CASSQGGVYEQYF	TGCGCCAGCAGCCAAGGGGGGGTTTACGAGCAGTACTTC
.	few	TRBV10-3	TRBJ1-1	15	CAISPAQTGMVEAFF	TGTGCCATCAGTCCTGCCCAAACAGGGATGGTTGAAGCTTTCTTT
TRBD1	many	TRBV6-1	TRBJ1-5	14	CASSDMTGVQPQHF	TGTGCCAGCAGTGATATGACAGGGGTCCAGCCCCAGCATTTT
TRBD2	many	TRBV7-8	TRBJ2-2	17	CASSNSQREPNTGELFF	TGTGCCAGCAGCAATTCCCAGCGGGAACCGAACACCGGGGAGCTGTTTTTT
TRBD2	many	TRBV2	TRBJ2-7	16	CASSETSGWSSYEQYF	TGTGCCAGCAGTGAGACTAGCGGGTGGAGCTCCTACGAGCAGTACTTC
TRBD2	.	TRBV7-3	TRBJ2-2	14	CATQLAGGTGELFF	TGTGCCACACAACTAGCGGGAGGGACCGGGGAGCTGTTTTTT
TRBD1	many	TRBV30	TRBJ1-2	14	CAWSLTGGAGGYTF	TGTGCCTGGAGCTTGACAGGGGGCGCCGGTGGCTACACCTTC
TRBD2	many	TRBV6-1	TRBJ2-7	15	CASSALAGGNYEQYF	TGTGCCAGCAGTGCCCTAGCGGGAGGGAACTACGAGCAGTACTTC
TRBD1	few	TRBV4-2	TRBJ1-2	16	CASSQELGQRGYGYTF	TGTGCCAGCAGCCAAGAATTGGGACAGAGGGGCTATGGCTACACCTTC
.	many	TRBV6-1	TRBJ1-2	15	CASSPLRSTNYGYTF	TGTGCCAGCAGCCCGTTGCGTAGCACTAACTATGGCTACACCTTC
.	many	TRBV6-5	TRBJ2-5	15	CASSPNEAGQETQYF	TGTGCCAGCAGTCCCAACGAAGCAGGGCAAGAGACCCAGTACTTC
.	many	TRBV27	TRBJ1-2	13	CASSSTSNYGYTF	TGTGCCAGCAGCAGTACATCTAACTATGGCTACACCTTC
.	many	TRBV4-1	TRBJ1-2	15	CASSQEWTVNYGYTF	TGCGCCAGCAGCCAAGAGTGGACAGTTAACTATGGCTACACCTTC
.	many	TRBV15	TRBJ2-5	14	CATSRPQVRETQYF	TGTGCCACCAGCCGTCCGCAGGTCCGGGAGACCCAGTACTTC
TRBD2	many	TRBV6-1	TRBJ2-7	14	CASSEGAAGREEYF	TGTGCCAGCAGTGAAGGTGCGGCGGGGCGGGAGGAGTACTTC
.	many	TRBV4-1	TRBJ2-2	14	CASSLPVFTGELFF	TGCGCCAGCAGCCTCCCTGTCTTTACCGGGGAGCTGTTTTTT
.	.	TRBV24-1	TRBJ1-2	14	CATSDQGRPDGYTF	TGTGCCACCAGTGACCAGGGCCGCCCAGATGGCTACACCTTC
TRBD1	few	TRBV12-3/TRBV12-4	TRBJ1-5	16	CASNPGGGRGNQPQHF	TGTGCCAGCAACCCAGGGGGCGGCAGGGGGAATCAGCCCCAGCATTTT
TRBD1	many	TRBV19	TRBJ1-2	14	CASSTWTGDYGYTF	TGTGCCAGTAGTACATGGACAGGGGACTATGGCTACACCTTC
.	many	TRBV12-3/TRBV12-4	TRBJ2-2	17	CASSLNRGPRGTGELFF	TGTGCCAGCAGTTTAAACCGAGGACCACGGGGTACCGGGGAGCTGTTTTTT
.	few	TRBV6-1	TRBJ2-7	16	CASSPRGQTTAREQYF	TGTGCCAGCAGTCCCCGTGGACAGACAACTGCGCGGGAGCAGTACTTC
TRBD1	.	TRBV5-1	TRBJ1-1	14	CASSGTGQGTEAFF	TGCGCCAGCAGCGGAACGGGACAGGGCACTGAAGCTTTCTTT
.	few	TRBV7-2	TRBJ1-3	13	CASTTSSGNTIYF	TGTGCCAGCACTACAAGCTCTGGAAACACCATATATTTT
TRBD2	few	TRBV9	TRBJ2-7	16	CASSHVWALAGYEQYF	TGTGCCAGCAGCCATGTTTGGGCCCTAGCGGGGTACGAGCAGTACTTC
.	many	TRBV29-1	TRBJ1-1	13	CSVGVGANTEAFF	TGCAGCGTTGGGGTTGGAGCGAACACTGAAGCTTTCTTT
.	many	TRBV6-2/TRBV6-3	TRBJ2-5	15	CASSYMRLGQETQYF	TGTGCCAGCAGTTACATGAGATTGGGGCAAGAGACCCAGTACTTC
.	many	TRBV28	TRBJ1-1	14	CASSLWTLNTEAFF	TGTGCCAGCAGTTTATGGACACTGAACACTGAAGCTTTCTTT
TRBD2	.	TRBV6-1	TRBJ2-7	16	CASSDLAGGPRWEQYF	TGTGCCAGCAGTGACCTAGCGGGAGGGCCTCGCTGGGAGCAGTACTTC